This T cell receptor beta chain came from a study of cytotoxic CD8 clonotypes in ibrutinib-treated CLL. Study-wide background: Investigators reported some 24 partial and 2 complete responses; after median roughly 70 months, 14 patients remained remitted and 12 progressed.

TCRdb's copy holds only in-frame clones and misses some; the assay was immunoSEQ multiplex PCR. Among roughly 190,000 clones, about 72% were seen once, and the ten largest hold over 10%. This clone has more than one count but fewer than ten. Germline V CDR1 and CDR2: GTSNPN, SVGIG (reference sequence). V dropped 2 bases and J dropped 7 bases, with 15 bases sitting between them. There are 14 residues in the CDR3. Specimen: PBMCs, collected after 24 months of ibrutinib treatment. The rearrangement joins TRBV30 to TRBJ1-5; D is ambiguous. The receptor comes from a human donor with chronic lymphocytic leukemia. The CDR3 sequence: CAWSSQRVRQPQHF. The CDR3 region has the DNA TGTGCCTGGAGTAGTCAAAGAGTCAGGCAGCCCCAGCATTTT.